The following is a T cell receptor beta chain sequence with its context. This clone was seen a handful of times. No antigen is known for it. Qualities for individual bases were not recorded, and no much larger clone is one base off. This entry comes from a study of T cell clones after liver transplantation (dated by TCRdb to about 2019). Regarding the study in general: The samples were obtained from ITN030ST, a randomized trial that attempted immunosuppression withdrawal within 2 years after liver transplantation. A cohort of 8 liver transplant recipients was studied, of whom 3 were classified as tolerant and 5 as non-tolerant. Third party-reactive TCRbeta sequences were also identified from pre-transplant MLRs to serve as an antigen-independent comparator for donor-reactive sequences. No induction therapy was given to the subjects, and standard immunosuppression was administered until randomization at 12-24 months post-transplant. Blood samples were collected pre-transplant, pre-randomization before withdrawal, and post-randomization after either complete withdrawal or failed withdrawal. Donor-reactive T cell clones were identified using TCRbeta sequencing after a pre-transplant mixed lymphocyte reaction and were then followed in post-transplant blood. Tolerance was defined as complete immunosuppression withdrawal for at least one year with no rise in liver enzymes beyond twice the upper limit of normal. Three of the eight recipients were HCV-positive; the others were transplanted for non-autoimmune, non-viral indications. General findings and caveats noted by the study authors: Donor-reactive sequences declined more than third party-reactive ones, suggesting partial antigen-specific deletion unrelated to withdrawal success. When repertoire turnover was accounted for, significantly reduced detection of donor-reactive sequences was found in 7 of 8 subjects for CD4 and in 8 of 8 subjects for CD8. In a couple of subjects, low numbers of available donor cells limited the measurable donor-reactive repertoire. In 5 of 8 subjects, regardless of tolerance or HCV status, circulating donor-reactive CD4 TCRbeta sequences dropped significantly post-transplant. Because no allograft tissue specimens were available, donor-reactive T cells may have migrated into the graft instead of being deleted. Conclusions were preliminary, limited by small, heterogeneous patient numbers and non-standardized post-transplant time points.

V sheds 8 bases and J sheds 2 bases, leaving 22 bases between their ends. The germline V gene supplies CDR1 ENHRY and CDR2 SYGVKD. The CDR3 covers 16 residues, taking in both the cysteine and the phenylalanine. Only CDR3 DNA remains: 48 bases, in frame from the first base. Using immunoSEQ, frozen genomic DNA was subjected to high-throughput TCRbeta CDR3 sequencing, a process that included PCR amplification, mapping, bias correction and internal controls. Turning to the authors' computational methods: Only productive rearrangements were retained, with each unique TCRbeta sequence defined by its CDR3 nucleotide sequence together with its V and J gene. For classification of a sequence as donor-reactive, at least 5-fold expansion in CFSE-low cells relative to unstimulated pre-transplant cells and a frequency of at least 0.01% were required. To ensure at least 90% detection power, minimum frequency thresholds were set for each subject based on that subject's lowest-template unstimulated sample. Repertoire turnover was measured by Jensen-Shannon divergence between the top 1000 TCRbeta sequences post- and pre-transplant. Changes in detection of donor-reactive sequences were tested with two-sided Fisher's exact tests. The table was pulled from immuneACCESS by TCRdb, which kept in-frame rearrangements only. Such tables lose some clones; where checked, under half of the loss comes from unresolved V genes, and the rest has no known cause. The V and J calls and clone size were taken over from that table, and D and trimming were inferred from the DNA. A total of 85,000 to 130,000 clones appear in this sample, 82% of them only once. Of the sample, over 0.75% is held by the ten largest clones.

The time point label corresponds to: pre-transplant. Thawed unstimulated PBMCs were stained for CD3, CD4 and CD8 and FACS-sorted into CD3+CD4+ and CD3+CD8+ populations. All 8 studied subjects were randomized to immunosuppression withdrawal. The Qiagen DNeasy Blood and Tissue Kit was used for isolation of genomic DNA. This chain joins TRBV10-3 to TRBJ2-7; matching of 5 bases hints at TRBD2 as the D gene. This receptor was identified in a human donor who received a liver transplant. The sample in question was CD4+ T cells from blood, obtained before liver transplant. This receptor has the CDR3 CAIDGGPTQNTYEQYF. The nucleotides read TGTGCCATCGACGGAGGCCCGACCCAAAATACCTACGAGCAGTACTTC.